This TCR beta chain derives from a study of T cells after yellow fever vaccination. Study findings and constraints: Weaker overall, the secondary response nonetheless peaked faster (day 5 versus 15). Post-booster reappearance was seen for most primary-vaccination clones (about 95% CD4, around 89% CD8).

The table lists this clonotype with many counts. Its antigen remains unknown. TCRdb reanalysed the 5' RACE reads using MiXCR and keeps one entry per CDR3 protein. The table shows approximately 250,000 distinct CDR3 sequences, with 6.5% to 7.5% occurring only once. The TCR originated in a man aged 25-40 years who received the YFV17D yellow fever vaccine. The sample was CD4+ T cells sorted from PBMCs, taken on the day of the yellow fever booster vaccination.

The chain's CDR3 is CASSLGWETSGTYNEQFF. The CDR3 DNA follows: TGCGCCAGCAGCTTGGGATGGGAGACTAGCGGGACCTACAATGAGCAGTTCTTC. This rearrangement joins TRBV5-1 to TRBJ2-1; 11 bases agree with TRBD2. V lost 0 bases to trimming and J lost 2 bases; unmatched junction nucleotides: 7. Germline CDR1 SGHRS, CDR2 YFSETQ. This CDR3 comprises 18 residues.